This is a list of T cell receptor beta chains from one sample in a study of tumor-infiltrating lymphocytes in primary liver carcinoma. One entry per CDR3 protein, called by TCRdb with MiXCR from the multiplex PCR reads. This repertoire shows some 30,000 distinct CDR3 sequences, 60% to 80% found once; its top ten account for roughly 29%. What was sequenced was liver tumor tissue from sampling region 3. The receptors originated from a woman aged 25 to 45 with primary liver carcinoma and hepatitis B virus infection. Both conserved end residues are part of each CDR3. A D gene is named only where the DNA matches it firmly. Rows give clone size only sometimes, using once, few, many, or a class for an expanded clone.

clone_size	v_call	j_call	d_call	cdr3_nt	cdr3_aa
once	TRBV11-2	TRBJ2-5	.	TGCGCCAGCAGCTTAGATATCGTGGACCGCGAATATTTC	CASSLDIVDREYF
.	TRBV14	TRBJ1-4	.	TGTGACAGCAGCCGAAGACGGAATAATGAAAAACCGTTCTTT	CDSSRRRNNEKPFF
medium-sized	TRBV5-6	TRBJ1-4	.	TGTGCCAGCAGCTTGGAAGGGGACGGGGGCCATCGGAAACTGTTTTTT	CASSLEGDGGHRKLFF
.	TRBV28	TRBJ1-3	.	TGTGCCAGCACTGAGTGTAGGTCTGGAAGCACCATATATTTT	CASTECRSGSTIYF
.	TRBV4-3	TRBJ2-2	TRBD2	TGCGCCAGCAGCATACTAGCGGGAGGGCCCAGTTCGAACACCTGGGAGCTGTTTTTT	CASSILAGGPSSNTWELFF
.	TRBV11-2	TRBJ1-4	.	TGTGCCAGCAGCTGCCCGTGGGGTCTGAAACTGTTTTTT	CASSCPWGLKLFF
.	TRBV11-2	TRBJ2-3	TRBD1	TGTGCCTGCAGCCGGAGGACAGGGGTAGACACAGATACCCAGTATTTT	CACSRRTGVDTDTQYF
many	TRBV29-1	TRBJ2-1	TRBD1	TGCAGCGTTGAAGATTCGGACGGGACAGGGGCGTACAATGAGCAGTTCTTC	CSVEDSDGTGAYNEQFF
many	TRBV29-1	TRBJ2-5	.	TGCAGCGTCGGGAACCAAGGGACCCAGTACTTC	CSVGNQGTQYF
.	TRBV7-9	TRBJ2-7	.	TGTGCCAGCAGCGCGGACACCTGCAAGCAGTACTTC	CASSADTCKQYF
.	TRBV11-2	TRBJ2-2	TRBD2	TGTGCCAGCAACCGGACTAACGGGAGGCCCGGGGAGCTGTTTTTT	CASNRTNGRPGELFF
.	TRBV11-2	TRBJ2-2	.	TGTGTCAGCGGCCCCGATCCCCAGTTGAACACCGGGGAGCTGTTTTTT	CVSGPDPQLNTGELFF
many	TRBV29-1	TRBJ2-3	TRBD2	TGCAGCGACCTACTAGCGGGAGGGTCGGATACGCAGTATTTT	CSDLLAGGSDTQYF
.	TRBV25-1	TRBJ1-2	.	TGTGCCAGCACTGAGGCCGCCAGAAACTATGGCTACACCTTC	CASTEAARNYGYTF
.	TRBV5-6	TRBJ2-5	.	TGTGCCAGCGGAGAGACTAGATGGGAAGCCCAGTCCTTC	CASGETRWEAQSF
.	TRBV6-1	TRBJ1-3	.	TGTGCTAGTATCATGGAAGCCTCTGGAAACACCATATATTTT	CASIMEASGNTIYF
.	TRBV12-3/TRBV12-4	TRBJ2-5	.	TGTGCCAACAGTTACACGGAATCCCAAGAGACCCAGTACTTC	CANSYTESQETQYF
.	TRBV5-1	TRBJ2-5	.	TGCGCCAGCAGCACATTTCCAGGGGAAGAGACCCAGTACTTC	CASSTFPGEETQYF
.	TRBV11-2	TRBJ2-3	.	TGTGCCAGCAGCTTAGATCGTGATGATACGCGGTATTTT	CASSLDRDDTRYF
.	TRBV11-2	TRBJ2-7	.	TGTGTCAGCAGTATCACAGGAGGGGGATCTTGGACCCACGAGCAGTACTTC	CVSSITGGGSWTHEQYF